Described below is a single T cell receptor beta chain sequence and its context. The antigen is not known. cDNA came from about 0.51 to 1 ug RNA primed by random hexamers. Each CDR3 protein is one row after TCRdb ran MiXCR on the immunoSEQ multiplex PCR reads. The repertoire holds 100,000 to 150,000 distinct CDR3 sequences, with 90% to 95% as singletons. The data derive from a study of CD8 T cells in Susac syndrome. Study information: At the time of blood draw, patients with Susac syndrome were therapy-naive, receiving corticosteroids, or receiving intravenous immunoglobulin alone. Study-wide findings and caveats: The authors found 15 to 20 Susac-specific public clones in total CD8+ repertoires and roughly five in CD8+ TEMRA repertoires.

This CDR3 is 16 amino acids long. Per germline, CDR1 MNHEY and CDR2 SVGAGI. The trim removed 0 bases at V and 7 bases at J, leaving 8 bases unmatched. TCR beta sequencing was performed on blood CD8+ and CD4+ T cells. As judged by recently defined diagnostic criteria, patients with Susac syndrome had definite or probable disease. The genes are TRBV6-5 and TRBJ2-2, with TRBD1 matching over 7 bases. The receptor's source is a human donor with Susac syndrome. Sequencing input: CD8+ T cells from PBMCs. The CDR3 sequence: CASSYSRQGGDGELFF. The CDR3 bases are TGTGCCAGCAGTTACTCCAGACAGGGTGGCGACGGGGAGCTGTTTTTT.